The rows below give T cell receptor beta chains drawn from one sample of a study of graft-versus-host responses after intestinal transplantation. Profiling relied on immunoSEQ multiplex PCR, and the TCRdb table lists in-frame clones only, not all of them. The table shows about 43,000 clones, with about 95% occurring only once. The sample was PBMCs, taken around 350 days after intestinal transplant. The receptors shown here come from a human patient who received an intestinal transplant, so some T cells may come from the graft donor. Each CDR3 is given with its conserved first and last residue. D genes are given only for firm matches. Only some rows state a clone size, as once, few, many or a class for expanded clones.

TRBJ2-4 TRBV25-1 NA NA TGTGCCAGCAGTGAAGGGCGACAAAACATTCAGTACTTC CASSEGRQNIQYF
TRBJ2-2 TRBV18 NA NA TGTGCCAGCTCACCAGCCACCGGGGAGCTGTTTTTT CASSPATGELFF
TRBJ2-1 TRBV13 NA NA TGTGCCAGCAGCCCTACTAGTTTAGGCAACAATGAGCAGTTCTTC CASSPTSLGNNEQFF
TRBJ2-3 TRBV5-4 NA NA TGTGCCAGCAGCTTGGGGCATCCCAGGGAAACAGATACGCAGTATTTT CASSLGHPRETDTQYF
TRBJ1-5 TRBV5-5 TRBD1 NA TGTGCCAGCAGCTCCCGTCCCGGGACAGGGGACAATCAGCCCCAGCATTTT CASSSRPGTGDNQPQHF
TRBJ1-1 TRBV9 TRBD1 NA TGTGCCAGCAGGGCTATGACAGGGATCGGCACTGAAGCTTTCTTT CASRAMTGIGTEAFF
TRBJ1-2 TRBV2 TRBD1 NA TGTGCCAGCAGCTGGACAGGGACTTTGGGAGATGGCTACACCTTC CASSWTGTLGDGYTF
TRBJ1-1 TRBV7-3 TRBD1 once TGTGCCAGCAGCTTTAGACAGGGAGGGGGAGCTTTCTTT CASSFRQGGGAFF
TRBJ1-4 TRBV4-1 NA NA TGCGCCAGCAGCCAGGGACAAGGGGTGAAACTGTTTTTT CASSQGQGVKLFF
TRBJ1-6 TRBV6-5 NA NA TGTGCCAGCAGAAACCAGGGTTGGAATTCACCCCTCCACTTT CASRNQGWNSPLHF
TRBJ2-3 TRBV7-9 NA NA TGTGCCAGCAGCTTAGCCGTGACAGCCTCTCGAAATACGCAGTATTTT CASSLAVTASRNTQYF
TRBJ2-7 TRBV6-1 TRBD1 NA TGTGCCAGCACCGCCGCCGGGACAGGGACCTACGAGCAGTACTTC CASTAAGTGTYEQYF
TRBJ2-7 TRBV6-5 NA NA TGTGCCAGCAGGATCCAGGGGAGCAACGAGCAGTACTTC CASRIQGSNEQYF
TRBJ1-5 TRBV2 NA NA TGTGCCAGCAGTGAAGTCCGCAGGGGTCAGCCCCAGCATTTT CASSEVRRGQPQHF
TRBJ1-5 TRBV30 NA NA TGTGCCTGGAGTTCCCTCGGGCAGGGTGTCAATCAGCCCCAGCATTTT CAWSSLGQGVNQPQHF
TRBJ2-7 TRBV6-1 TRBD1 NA TGTGCCATCAGTGACCCGGACAGGCCAAGGGTTTACGAGCAGTACTTC CAISDPDRPRVYEQYF
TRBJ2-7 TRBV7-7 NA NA TGTGCCAGCAGCGGCGGGGACGGGGCATCCTACGAGCAGTACTTC CASSGGDGASYEQYF
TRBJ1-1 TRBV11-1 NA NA TGTGCCAGCAGCCGGGGTTCCACTGAAGCTTTCTTT CASSRGSTEAFF
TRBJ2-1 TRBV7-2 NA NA TGTGCCAGCAGCTTAACTTCAAGCTCCTACAATGAGCAGTTCTTC CASSLTSSSYNEQFF
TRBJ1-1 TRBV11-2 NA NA TGTGCCAGCGGATGGGGGGCAGCAGCTTTCTTT CASGWGAAAFF
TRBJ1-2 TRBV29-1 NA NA TGCAGCGTCCACAGGGATAACGGCTACACCTTC CSVHRDNGYTF
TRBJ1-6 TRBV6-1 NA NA TGTGCCAGCAGTGTTGCATCGGTGGATTCACCCCTCCACTTT CASSVASVDSPLHF
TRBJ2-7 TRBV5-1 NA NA TGCGCCAGCAGCTTGGCTTTGGGATATTGGGAGCAGTACTTC CASSLALGYWEQYF
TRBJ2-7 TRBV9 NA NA TGTGCCAGCAGCGCGTCTAGCGACTACGAGCAGTACTTC CASSASSDYEQYF
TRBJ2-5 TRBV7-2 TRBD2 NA TGTGCCAGCAGGCTCGCAGGCGGGAGGGCGACCCAGTACTTC CASRLAGGRATQYF
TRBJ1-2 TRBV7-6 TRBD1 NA TGTGCCAGCAGCTTGGGGGGGACAGGGTATGGCTACACCTTC CASSLGGTGYGYTF
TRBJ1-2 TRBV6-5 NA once TGTGCCAGCAGACGTCTGGGCGGCTACACCTTC CASRRLGGYTF
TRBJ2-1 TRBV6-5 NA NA TGTGCCAGCAGTTCTAAGCCCAGGGAGGGGGACAATGAGCAGTTCTTC CASSSKPREGDNEQFF
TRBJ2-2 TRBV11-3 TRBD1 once TGTGCCAGCAGCTCCCGGGACAGGGGGCGAACCGGGGAGCTGTTTTTT CASSSRDRGRTGELFF
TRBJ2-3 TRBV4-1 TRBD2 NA TGCGCCAGCAGCGTAAACCAAGCCCCGGGGACTAGCGGAGTAACCGAGACAGATACGCAGTATTTT CASSVNQAPGTSGVTETDTQYF